This entry lists 10 T cell receptor beta chains sequenced from one sample in a study of blood T cell repertoires in COVID-19. Only in-frame clones appear in the TCRdb table, and some are missing; sequencing was by immunoSEQ multiplex PCR. The data hold roughly 100,000 clones, with about nine tenths observed a single time. Sequenced input: peripheral blood. The receptors were gathered from a man aged 50 to 59 with acute or convalescent COVID-19.

On this clone: Other nucleotide sequences in the sample specify the same CDR3. The chain is built from TRBV6-5 and TRBJ1-2; D remains ambiguous. Trimming removed 6 bases at V and 0 bases at J, with 8 bases between. The CDR3 length is 13 residues. Per germline, CDR1 MNHEY and CDR2 SVGAGI. Here the CDR3 reads CASSRGTNYGYTF. The CDR3, as DNA: TGTGCCAGCAGCCGAGGGACTAACTATGGCTACACCTTC.

The rearrangement joins TRBV11-3 to TRBJ2-2, with 7 bases that match TRBD2. The germline V gene has CDR1 SGHNT and CDR2 YENEEA. V trimming: 2 bases; J trimming: 6 bases; junction bases outside the gene matches: 3. The CDR3 has 14 residues. CDR3 coding DNA: TGTGCCAGCAGCTTATCTGGACTAGCCGGGGAGCTGTTTTTT. As protein: CASSLSGLAGELFF.

This chain links TRBV5-5 with TRBJ2-3, with unresolved D. V gave up 0 bases and J gave up 2 bases, with 10 bases separating them. The germline V gene encodes CDR1 SGHKS and CDR2 YYEKEE (reference sequence). CDR3 length equals 15 residues. The CDR3 nucleotides are TGTGCCAGCAGCTTGGTCGAGTCCCCCACAGATACGCAGTATTTT. Its translation: CASSLVESPTDTQYF.

In DNA form, the CDR3 reads TGTGCCAGTAGTATCAGCCGGGAATACGAGCAGTACTTC. Protein: CASSISREYEQYF. The chain carries TRBV19 and TRBJ2-7, with D tentatively TRBD2 (5 bases). The CDR3 runs 13 residues. Germline V gives CDR1 LNHDA, CDR2 SQIVND (reference sequence). V lost 3 bases to trimming and J lost 4 bases, with 10 bases between them.

The J gene is TRBJ2-7, the V gene TRBV11-3; TRBD2 is a possible D gene (6 bases). V was pared by 5 bases and J by 5 bases, with 16 bases between. Germline V gives CDR1 SGHNT, CDR2 YENEEA. CDR3 size: 14 residues. The CDR3 is CASSHGGARNEQYF. The CDR3 DNA is TGTGCCAGCAGCCACGGAGGGGCACGGAACGAGCAGTACTTC.

V gene TRBV19 combines with J gene TRBJ1-6; D unresolved. V lost 5 bases to trimming and J lost 14 bases, with 13 bases between them. Per the germline V gene, CDR1 is LNHDA and CDR2 is SQIVND (reference sequence). The CDR3 covers 12 residues. DNA for the CDR3: TGTGCCAGTAGTGGGCCCCCTGGCACCCTCCACTTT. Translated: CASSGPPGTLHF. Supplemented by reference TRBV19 and TRBJ1-6, the full variable domain reads DGGITQSPKYLFRKEGQNVTLSCEQNLNHDAMYWYRQDPGQGLRLIYYSQIVNDFQKGDIAEGYSVSREKKESFPLTVTSAQKNPTAFYLCASSGPPGTLHFGNGTRLTVT.

The chain uses TRBV3-1 (or the pseudogene TRBV3-2) and TRBJ2-1; 13 bases align to TRBD2. There are 18 residues in the CDR3. Germline V CDR1 and CDR2: LGHDT, YNNKEL (reference sequence). V was clipped by 0 bases and J by 3 bases; unmatched bases: 5. CDR3 sequence: CASSQDRLAGGLYNEQFF. In DNA form, the CDR3 reads TGTGCCAGCAGCCAAGACAGACTAGCGGGAGGACTCTACAATGAGCAGTTCTTC.

The count of this clone is one. This sample also contains other DNA sequences that code for the same CDR3. This chain connects TRBV30 to TRBJ1-5, with D perhaps matching TRBD1 (6 bases). This CDR3 is built from 14 residues. Germline V gives CDR1 GTSNPN, CDR2 SVGIG (reference sequence). V gave up 0 bases and J gave up 4 bases, with 10 bases separating them. The CDR3 reads CAWSVRGGNQPQHF. The CDR3 DNA reads as TGTGCCTGGAGTGTACGAGGGGGAAATCAGCCCCAGCATTTT.

The CDR3 DNA reads TGTGCCAGAAGCTTTGGGGACAGGGGTCACCCGACAACTAATGAAAAACTGTTTTTT. Encoded protein: CARSFGDRGHPTTNEKLFF. The chain is built from TRBV5-3 and TRBJ1-4, with 10 bases lining up with TRBD1. TRBV5-3 is filed as an ORF, its function uncertain. The CDR3 is 19 amino acids. V dropped 2 bases and J dropped 0; count of bases not matched to a gene: 10.

The CDR3 DNA is TGTGCCAGCAGTTTCGTAGACAAGCTCGGCTATGGCTACACCTTC. Amino acids: CASSFVDKLGYGYTF. The chain has TRBV6-6 and TRBJ1-2; no clear D. Germline-derived CDR1 and CDR2 are MNHNY and SVGAGI (reference sequence). The CDR3 sequence is 15 residues long. With 4 bases removed from V and 4 bases from J, the gap between germline ends came to 16 bases.